A single sample gave rise to the 6 T cell receptor beta chains below, sequenced in a study of control samples from healthy donors and cancer patients. Sequencing was performed with immunoSEQ multiplex PCR; in TCRdb, only in-frame clones are kept and a portion is missing. Altogether 75,000 to 95,000 clones are present, more than 80% being singletons, with the ten largest covering around 1.4%. Sequencing was carried out using blood. The origin of the receptors is a woman in her thirties in good health.

CDR3 in DNA: TGTGCCAGCACCTCCAGTGTCAGGGAAGGTTATCAGCCCCAGCATTTT. It specifies CASTSSVREGYQPQHF. The V and J genes are TRBV28 and TRBJ1-5; D perhaps matches TRBD1 (5 bases). The V gene's germline CDR1 is MDHEN and CDR2 SYDVKM. V lost 7 bases and J lost 5, with 21 bases in between. The CDR3 covers 16 residues.

The rearrangement uses TRBV9 and TRBJ2-1; the match to TRBD2 covers 8 bases. V lost 4 bases and J lost 4; bases outside the gene matches: 10. CDR3 length: 16 residues. Germline V gene sequence: CDR1 SGDLS, CDR2 YYNGEE. CDR3 in DNA: TGTGCCAGCAGCCCGCACGGGACTAGAGGATACAATGAGCAGTTCTTC. It translates to CASSPHGTRGYNEQFF.

This rearrangement joins TRBV5-1 to TRBJ1-2; 7 bases agree with TRBD1. Germline V gene lookup returns CDR1 SGHRS and CDR2 YFSETQ. The V segment lost 2 bases and the J segment 2 bases; nucleotides outside the gene matches: 6. This CDR3 has 15 amino acids. The CDR3 DNA reads as TGCGCCAGCAGCTTACGACAGGGACCGAACTATGGCTACACCTTC. This gives the protein CASSLRQGPNYGYTF. The full variable domain, completed using reference TRBV5-1 and TRBJ1-2, is KAGVTQTPRYLIKTRGQQVTLSCSPISGHRSVSWYQQTPGQGLQFLFEYFSETQRNKGNFPGRFSGRQFSNSRSEMNVSTLELGDSALYLCASSLRQGPNYGYTFGSGTRLTVV.

The V call is TRBV19, the J call TRBJ2-4; 7 bases match TRBD1. V trimming: 3 bases; J trimming: 0 bases; junction bases outside the gene matches: 5. Germline values: CDR1 LNHDA, CDR2 SQIVND (reference sequence). CDR3 length equals 16 residues. CDR3 protein: CASSIPTGVAKNIQYF. CDR3 DNA: TGTGCCAGTAGTATCCCAACAGGGGTAGCCAAAAACATTCAGTACTTC. The whole variable domain, remainder taken from reference TRBV19 and TRBJ2-4, is DGGITQSPKYLFRKEGQNVTLSCEQNLNHDAMYWYRQDPGQGLRLIYYSQIVNDFQKGDIAEGYSVSREKKESFPLTVTSAQKNPTAFYLCASSIPTGVAKNIQYFGAGTRLSVL.

The V gene is TRBV19, the J gene TRBJ2-2, with TRBD1 identical over 8 bases. Germline V lookup: CDR1 LNHDA, CDR2 SQIVND (reference sequence). The CDR3 totals 17 residues. J lost 6 bases, V lost 2 bases, and 11 bases had no gene match. The CDR3 reads CASSIWRNRGLAGELFF. For the CDR3, the DNA is TGTGCCAGTAGTATATGGCGTAACAGGGGGTTGGCCGGGGAGCTGTTTTTT.

This sequence joins TRBV4-1 and TRBJ1-6, with TRBD1 identical over 7 bases. Germline CDR1 MGHRA, CDR2 YSYEKL. V was pared by 4 bases and J by 8 bases, with 11 bases of the junction left unmatched. CDR3 length: 16 residues. The CDR3 bases are TGCGCCAGCAGCCCTCCCTGGCAGGGGGTAGATTCACCCCTCCACTTT. Its translation is CASSPPWQGVDSPLHF.